This T cell receptor (beta chain) was captured in a study of cytomegalovirus exposure and HLA in healthy donors. The PCR was carried out with 60 Vbeta primers and 13 Jbeta primers. TCRdb's table, derived via immunoSEQ multiplex PCR, lists solely in-frame clones and lacks some. The sample has about 110,000 clones, less than 80% seen once; the top ten hold 7.8%. Germline-derived CDR1 and CDR2 are LNHDA and SQIVND (reference sequence). V lost 6 bases, J lost 4 bases, and 19 bases lay in between. The CDR3 extends over 16 amino acids. V gene TRBV19 combines with J gene TRBJ1-5; D is uncertain. The sequence was obtained from a young man in good health and CMV-seronegative. The sequencing input was PBMCs. The CDR3 loop is CASSRSGPSQNQPQHF. The CDR3 DNA reads TGTGCCAGTAGCCGAAGTGGTCCTAGCCAAAATCAGCCCCAGCATTTT.